Listed below are T cell receptor beta chains from one sample, sequenced in a study of identical twins. Each CDR3 protein gets one entry after TCRdb re-called the 5' RACE reads with MiXCR. This sample yields approximately 890,000 distinct CDR3 sequences, of which about 12% are seen a single time; 1.5% to 2% belongs to the top ten. These data were likewise used in another study, on yellow fever vaccine responses in identical twins.

What was sequenced was PBMCs. The receptors here all came from a woman aged 18-29 years in good health. The CDR3 runs from the conserved cysteine through the conserved F or W. A D gene is named only where the DNA matches it firmly. The listing skips clone size in some rows; elsewhere it reads once, few, many or a size class.

d_call	clone_size	cdr3_length	v_call	j_call	cdr3_nt	cdr3_aa
.	few	18	TRBV29-1	TRBJ2-5	TGCAGCGTTGTGGTGGGACAGAAGACTAGGGGGTTGCGGGAGACCCAGTACTTC	CSVVVGQKTRGLRETQYF
.	.	16	TRBV14	TRBJ2-2	TGTGCCAGCAGCCTACCTAGCGTCCCGAACACCGGGGAGCTGTTTTTT	CASSLPSVPNTGELFF
.	few	16	TRBV7-6	TRBJ1-1	TGTGCCAGCAGCTTAGGCGGCAGCCGTACGAACACTGAAGCTTTCTTT	CASSLGGSRTNTEAFF
TRBD1	.	16	TRBV20-1	TRBJ2-7	TGCAGTGCTAGATCGTGGACAGGGTTGGGGTCCGAGGAGCAGTACTTC	CSARSWTGLGSEEQYF
TRBD2	few	20	TRBV5-1	TRBJ2-2	TGCGCCAGCAGCTTACCTTCGAGACTAGCGGGAGGGGAGAACACCGGGGAGCTGTTTTTT	CASSLPSRLAGGENTGELFF
.	many	15	TRBV27	TRBJ1-5	TGTGCCACCTCCGAGGGACACTATTCCAATCAGCCCCAGCATTTT	CATSEGHYSNQPQHF
TRBD2	.	13	TRBV7-2	TRBJ2-1	TGTGCCAGCAGCTCAGCGGGGCCGAATGAGCAGTTCTTC	CASSSAGPNEQFF
.	few	14	TRBV5-1	TRBJ2-3	TGCGCCAGCAGCTTGGACCTGGGTACAGATACGCAGTATTTT	CASSLDLGTDTQYF
.	.	13	TRBV12-3/TRBV12-4	TRBJ1-1	TGTGCCAGCGAAATAACAGGGAACACTGAAGCTTTCTTT	CASEITGNTEAFF
.	.	14	TRBV27	TRBJ1-4	TGTGCCAGCAGTCTAGGCCCAGGGAAGGAAAAACTGTTTTTT	CASSLGPGKEKLFF
.	.	14	TRBV6-1	TRBJ1-3	TGTGCCAGCAGCCTGAAGGGTAGAGGAAACACCATGTATTTT	CASSLKGRGNTMYF
.	few	15	TRBV29-1	TRBJ2-5	TGCAGCGTTGATTTTCTGGCCGGCCAGGGAGAGACCCAGTACTTC	CSVDFLAGQGETQYF
TRBD2	.	13	TRBV6-1	TRBJ2-3	TGTGCCAGCACAGCGGGGGAGGCTGTTACGCAGTATTTT	CASTAGEAVTQYF
.	.	11	TRBV12-5	TRBJ2-1	TGTGCTAGTGGTTCGGGGGCTGAGCAGTTCTTC	CASGSGAEQFF
.	few	14	TRBV15	TRBJ2-7	TGTGCCACCAGCACCCAACTGGGTCTCTACGAGCAGTACTTC	CATSTQLGLYEQYF
TRBD2	few	14	TRBV29-1	TRBJ2-7	TGCAGCGTTGCGGCTAGCGGGAGGTCTGACGAGCAGTACTTC	CSVAASGRSDEQYF
TRBD1	many	12	TRBV29-1	TRBJ2-1	TGCAGCGTGGCAGGGGGCTACAATGAGCAGTTCTTC	CSVAGGYNEQFF
.	.	13	TRBV10-3	TRBJ2-5	TGTGCCATCAGTGGAGTCGTGAAGGAGGGCCAGTACTTC	CAISGVVKEGQYF
.	many	13	TRBV10-3	TRBJ1-5	TGTGCCACCCTAGGAGATAGCAATCAGCCCCAGCATTTT	CATLGDSNQPQHF
TRBD2	.	15	TRBV12-3/TRBV12-4	TRBJ2-3	TGTGCCAGCAGTCTAGCGGGGGGCGGGATAGATACGCAGTATTTT	CASSLAGGGIDTQYF
.	few	15	TRBV20-1	TRBJ2-5	TGCAGTGCTAGATCCCTCGGAGGGGTCCAAGAGACCCAGTACTTC	CSARSLGGVQETQYF
.	many	15	TRBV4-1	TRBJ2-3	TGCGCCAGCAGCCACCCACCGACTAGGGGAGATACGCAGTATTTT	CASSHPPTRGDTQYF
TRBD2	few	17	TRBV3-1	TRBJ2-2	TGTGCCAGCAGCCAAGATTTCAGCGGGGGGAACACCGGGGAGCTGTTTTTT	CASSQDFSGGNTGELFF
TRBD2	few	16	TRBV5-1	TRBJ2-3	TGCGCCAGCAGATACCGACTAGCGGGAGACACAGATACGCAGTATTTT	CASRYRLAGDTDTQYF
.	few	15	TRBV12-3/TRBV12-4	TRBJ1-5	TGTGCCAGCTCGATCGGGGCGGCTAGCAATCAGCCCCAGCATTTT	CASSIGAASNQPQHF
TRBD2	.	14	TRBV7-8	TRBJ2-1	TGTGCCAGCAGCACTAGCGGGGGGCCTAGTGAGCAGTTCTTC	CASSTSGGPSEQFF
.	few	16	TRBV2	TRBJ2-2	TGTGCCAGCAGACAGGGTTATCCAAGCAACACCGGGGAGCTGTTTTTT	CASRQGYPSNTGELFF
TRBD1	many	16	TRBV4-1	TRBJ2-1	TGCGCCAGCAGCCAAGCTTCCGGGACAGTATACAATGAGCAGTTCTTC	CASSQASGTVYNEQFF
.	many	12	TRBV20-1	TRBJ1-1	TGCGTTCCCCCGGGAAGGGACACTGAAGCTTTCTTT	CVPPGRDTEAFF